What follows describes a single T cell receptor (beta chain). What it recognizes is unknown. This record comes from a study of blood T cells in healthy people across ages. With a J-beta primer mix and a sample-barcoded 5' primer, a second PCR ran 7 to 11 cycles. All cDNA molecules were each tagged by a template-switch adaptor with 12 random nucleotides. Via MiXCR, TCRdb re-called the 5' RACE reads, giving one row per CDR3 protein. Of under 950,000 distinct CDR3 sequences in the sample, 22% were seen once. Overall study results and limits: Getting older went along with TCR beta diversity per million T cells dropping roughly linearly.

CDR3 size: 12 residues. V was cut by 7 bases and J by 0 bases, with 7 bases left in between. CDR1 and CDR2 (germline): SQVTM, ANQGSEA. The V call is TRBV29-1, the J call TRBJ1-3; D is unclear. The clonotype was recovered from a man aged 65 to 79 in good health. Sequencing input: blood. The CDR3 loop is CSGTVSGNTIYF. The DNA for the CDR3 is TGCAGCGGGACGGTCTCTGGAAACACCATATATTTT.